The 11 T cell receptor beta chains below all came from one sample that was sequenced in a study of cytomegalovirus exposure and HLA in healthy donors. Use of 60 Vbeta and 13 Jbeta primers characterized the PCR. TCRdb's copy holds only in-frame clones and misses some; the assay was immunoSEQ multiplex PCR. The sample contains around 260,000 clones, 80% of which appear only once. Sequencing was carried out using PBMCs. Every receptor here comes from a girl aged 2 to 9 in good health and CMV-seronegative.

The chain carries TRBV27 and TRBJ2-7; D is possibly TRBD1 (6 bases). Germline loops: CDR1 MNHEY, CDR2 SMNVEV (reference sequence). Trimming shortened V by 2 bases and J by 3 bases, and 11 bases separated the two germline ends. The CDR3 is 14 amino acids. DNA of the CDR3: TGTGCCAGCAGTTTAGTTGACAGGAGCTACGAGCAGTACTTC. This gives the protein CASSLVDRSYEQYF.

The rearrangement joins TRBV28 to TRBJ2-7, with TRBD2 identical over 8 bases. From germline, CDR1 is MDHEN and CDR2 SYDVKM. This CDR3 region has 12 residues. The ends lost 5 bases at V and 4 bases at J; junction bases unmatched: 1. The CDR3 sequence is CASSSGRYEQYF. The CDR3 DNA sequence: TGTGCCAGCAGTAGCGGGAGATACGAGCAGTACTTC.

This clone was detected only once. Here the CDR3 reads CASSWTSGGAQETQYF. The CDR3 region has the DNA TGTGCCAGCAGCTGGACTAGCGGGGGGGCACAAGAGACCCAGTACTTC. The rearrangement joins TRBV7-8 to TRBJ2-5; 15 bases map to TRBD2. This CDR3 has 16 amino acids. CDR1 SGHVS and CDR2 FQNEAQ come from the germline V gene. Trimming took 4 bases from V and 2 from J; bases not matched to a gene: 2.

A single count supports this clone. The V and J genes are TRBV13 and TRBJ1-3, with D unclear. Germline V gene data show CDR1 as PRHDT and CDR2 as FYEKMQ (reference sequence). With 0 bases removed from V and 0 bases from J, the gap between germline ends came to 9 bases. The CDR3 spans 16 residues. The CDR3 sequence: CASSLGGHYSGNTIYF. In nucleotides, the CDR3 is TGTGCCAGCAGCTTAGGCGGTCACTACTCTGGAAACACCATATATTTT.

This clone was seen a handful of times. The CDR3 protein is CAIRGYYGYTF. CDR3 bases: TGTGCCATTAGGGGATACTATGGCTACACCTTC. This rearrangement joins TRBV6-5 to TRBJ1-2; perhaps TRBD1 as D (5 bases). The CDR3 contains 11 residues. V lost 10 bases and J lost 3, with 9 bases in between. CDR1 is MNHEY, CDR2 SVGAGI, per germline.

This chain connects TRBV18 to TRBJ2-2; the D is unclear. V lost 0 bases and J lost 5, with 7 bases in between. The CDR3 runs to 14 residues. Germline CDR1 KGHSH, CDR2 LQKENI. DNA of the CDR3: TGTGCCAGCTCACCACCAAGTACTACCGGGGAGCTGTTTTTT. It yields the protein CASSPPSTTGELFF. The entire variable domain, with the rest obtained from reference TRBV18 and TRBJ2-2, is as follows: NAGVMQNPRHLVRRRGQEARLRCSPMKGHSHVYWYRQLPEEGLKFMVYLQKENIIDESGMPKERFSAEFPKEGPSILRIQQVVRGDSAAYFCASSPPSTTGELFFGEGSRLTVL.

In this sample, this clone turned up a few times. The chain uses TRBV28 and TRBJ1-1; 7 bases are shared with TRBD1. There are 15 residues in the CDR3. The germline CDR1 and CDR2 sequences are MDHEN and SYDVKM. V lost 4 bases to trimming and J lost 0 bases; unmatched junction nucleotides: 5. CDR3 amino acids: CASSSPGQMNTEAFF. Here the CDR3 DNA reads TGTGCCAGCAGTTCCCCGGGACAGATGAACACTGAAGCTTTCTTT.

The chain links TRBV10-3 to TRBJ1-1, with TRBD1 matching 9 bases. Germline values: CDR1 ENHRY, CDR2 SYGVKD. The junction had 26 bases not matched to a gene; V was cut back by 0 bases and J by 0 bases. The CDR3 has 24 residues. CDR3 coding DNA: TGTGCCATCAGTGAGTCAATCGTTCTGGGGACAGGGCCAATCAGGTCCACTGTGAACACTGAAGCTTTCTTT. Translation: CAISESIVLGTGPIRSTVNTEAFF.

The J gene is TRBJ2-3, the V gene TRBV28; D unresolved. CDR1 MDHEN and CDR2 SYDVKM come from the germline V gene. Trimming cost V 2 bases and J 4 bases, with 13 bases left between them. The CDR3 extends over 15 amino acids. The DNA for the CDR3 is TGTGCCAGCAGTTTAGGTAGATTGCGGTCAGATACGCAGTATTTT. Protein sequence: CASSLGRLRSDTQYF.

The chain has TRBV2 and TRBJ2-1; tentative D call: TRBD1 (7 bases). Germline V CDR1 and CDR2: SNHLY, FYNNEI. There are 13 residues in the CDR3. V lost 6 bases to trimming and J lost 5 bases, with 11 bases between them. In DNA form, the CDR3 reads TGTGCCAGCAGGGAGGGGACAGACAATGAGCAGTTCTTC. It specifies CASREGTDNEQFF.

Only a few counts were recorded for this clone. The chain links TRBV5-1 to TRBJ2-5; 7 bases match TRBD2. Germline CDR1 reads SGHRS; CDR2 reads YFSETQ. The CDR3 is 14 amino acids. Trimming removed 4 bases from V and 4 bases from J; junction bases left unmatched: 7. CDR3 in DNA: TGCGCCAGCAGCCCATTTCCTAGCGGAGAGACCCAGTACTTC. Translated: CASSPFPSGETQYF. Together with reference TRBV5-1 and TRBJ2-5, the CDR3 gives the full variable domain: KAGVTQTPRYLIKTRGQQVTLSCSPISGHRSVSWYQQTPGQGLQFLFEYFSETQRNKGNFPGRFSGRQFSNSRSEMNVSTLELGDSALYLCASSPFPSGETQYFGPGTRLLVL.